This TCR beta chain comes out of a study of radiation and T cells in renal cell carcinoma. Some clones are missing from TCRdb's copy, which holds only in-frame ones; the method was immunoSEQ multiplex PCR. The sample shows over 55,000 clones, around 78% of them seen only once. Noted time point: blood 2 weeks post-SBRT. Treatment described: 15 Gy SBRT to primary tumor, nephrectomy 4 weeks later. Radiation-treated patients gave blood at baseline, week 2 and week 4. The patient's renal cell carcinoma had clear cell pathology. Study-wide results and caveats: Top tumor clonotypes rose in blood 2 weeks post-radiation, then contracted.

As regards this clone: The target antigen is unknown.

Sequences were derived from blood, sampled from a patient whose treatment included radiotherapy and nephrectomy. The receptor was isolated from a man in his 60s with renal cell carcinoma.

Here the CDR3 reads CASYRGVQPQHF. As DNA, the CDR3 is TGTGCCAGTTACCGGGGGGTTCAGCCCCAGCATTTT. J is TRBJ1-5 and V is TRBV28; possible D gene TRBD1, 5 bases. CDR1 is MDHEN, CDR2 SYDVKM, per germline. V was pared by 9 bases and J by 6 bases, with 12 bases between. The CDR3 contains 12 residues.